One and the same sample provided the 21 T cell receptor beta chains below, sequenced in a study of response to subunit inactivated influenza vaccine. TCRdb recomputed calls from the RT-PCR reads with MiXCR, one row per CDR3 protein. The data hold about 480,000 distinct CDR3 sequences, with 9.5% to 13% observed a single time. The material was PBMCs from blood, obtained more than 35 days after vaccination. The receptors derive from a man in his fifties who received an inactivated influenza vaccine.

This clonotype was counted many times. This chain links TRBV12-3 or TRBV12-4 with TRBJ2-1, with TRBD2 matching 10 bases. The CDR3 contains 15 residues. J lost 7 bases, V lost 1 base, and 4 bases had no gene match. CDR3 nucleotide sequence: TGTGCCAGCAGTTTAGGTAGCGGGGGGCGGAATGAGCAGTTCTTC. Encoded protein: CASSLGSGGRNEQFF.

The table lists this clonotype with a few counts. V and J are TRBV12-3 or TRBV12-4 and TRBJ2-4; D is possibly TRBD1 (5 bases). The CDR3 is made up of 16 amino acids. Trimming took 5 bases from V and 0 from J, leaving 14 bases between them. The CDR3 region is CASSPQGIVAKNIQYF. Written as DNA, the CDR3 is TGTGCCAGCAGTCCCCAGGGTATCGTAGCCAAAAACATTCAGTACTTC.

In this sample, this clonotype turned up a few times. The J gene is TRBJ2-2, the V gene TRBV4-1; perhaps TRBD2 as D (7 bases). V dropped 1 base and J dropped 4 bases, with 31 bases sitting between them. This CDR3 has 22 residues. The germline V gene has CDR1 MGHRA and CDR2 YSYEKL. In DNA form, the CDR3 reads TGCGCCAGCAGCCAAGTTCCGGGGGGCTACCCCACCACCACCCTCGTCACCGGGGAGCTGTTTTTT. As protein: CASSQVPGGYPTTTLVTGELFF.

This clonotype was counted between two and nine times. The J gene is TRBJ2-3, the V gene TRBV7-2; 7 bases are a match to TRBD2. Germline CDR1 is SGHTA and CDR2 is FQGNSA. J lost 7 bases, V lost 0 bases, and 10 bases had no gene match. The CDR3 has 16 residues. The CDR3 nucleotides read TGTGCCAGCAGCTTAGCGTTTACCGGGGGGTACAATACGCAGTATTTT. Translation gives CASSLAFTGGYNTQYF.

In this sample, this clonotype turned up a few times. The V gene is TRBV16, the J gene TRBJ1-1, with 9 nucleotides matching TRBD1. The germline gives CDR1 KGHSY, CDR2 FQNENV. CDR3 length: 16 residues. After removal of 0 bases from V and 3 bases from J, the junction contained 5 bases not matched to a gene. In DNA, the CDR3 is TGTGCCAGCAGCCAATCGGGGACAGGGACGTACACTGAAGCTTTCTTT. Protein product: CASSQSGTGTYTEAFF.

This rearrangement joins TRBV6-2 or TRBV6-3 to TRBJ2-7; TRBD2 agrees at 9 bases. Trimming cost V 8 bases and J 3 bases; bases outside gene matches: 8. There are 14 residues in the CDR3. Germline loops: CDR1 MNHEY, CDR2 SVGEGT. Written as DNA, the CDR3 is TGTGCCAGCCGCTTTAGCGGGAGAGACTACGAGCAGTACTTC. Translating it yields CASRFSGRDYEQYF.

This chain joins TRBV7-9 and TRBJ1-2; 9 bases map to TRBD1. The trim removed 5 bases at V and 8 bases at J, leaving 6 bases unmatched. In germline, CDR1 is SEHNR, CDR2 FQNEAQ (reference sequence). The CDR3 consists of 13 residues. The CDR3 spells CASSPRDRDGYTF. Here the CDR3 DNA reads TGTGCCAGCAGCCCCCGGGACAGGGACGGCTACACCTTC.

This chain links TRBV6-5 with TRBJ1-1, with D maybe TRBD1 (6 bases). Germline CDR1 and CDR2: MNHEY and SVGAGI. V was trimmed by 1 base and J by 1 base, leaving 13 bases between them. The CDR3 sequence is 16 residues long. CDR3 sequence (DNA): TGTGCCAGCAGTTACTTTGTTGGGGGGGCGAACACTGAAGCTTTCTTT. Translating it yields CASSYFVGGANTEAFF.

This clonotype was observed many times. This sequence joins TRBV12-3 or TRBV12-4 and TRBJ1-2; D may be TRBD1 (5 bases). This CDR3 has 14 amino acids. V lost 6 bases, J lost 4 bases, and 15 bases lay in between. The CDR3: CASSLTGGGYGYTF. CDR3 DNA sequence: TGTGCCAGCAGCCTTACGGGCGGGGGCTATGGCTACACCTTC.

This clonotype was seen more than once but under ten times. The chain combines TRBV30 with TRBJ1-2; possibly TRBD1 for D (5 bases). V lost 0 bases and J lost 1, with 21 bases in between. Germline V gene sequence: CDR1 GTSNPN, CDR2 SVGIG (reference sequence). CDR3 length: 18 amino acids. The CDR3 spells CAWSVIGTISSLNYGYTF. The CDR3, as DNA: TGTGCCTGGAGTGTAATCGGGACCATCTCTTCCCTTAACTATGGCTACACCTTC. Drawing the rest from reference TRBV30 and TRBJ1-2, the complete variable domain is SQTIHQWPATLVQPVGSPLSLECTVEGTSNPNLYWYRQAAGRGLQLLFYSVGIGQISSEVPQNLSASRPQDRQFILSSKKLLLSDSGFYLCAWSVIGTISSLNYGYTFGSGTRLTVV.

This clonotype was detected ten times or more. CDR3 sequence reads: CSASNGPFYNEQFF. The DNA of the CDR3 is TGCAGTGCTAGCAACGGGCCCTTCTACAATGAGCAGTTCTTC. The gene calls are TRBV20-1 and TRBJ2-1; no definite D call. Trimming stripped 3 bases from V and 3 bases from J, with 12 bases between. Germline-derived CDR1 and CDR2 are DFQATT and SNEGSKA (reference sequence). This CDR3 is 14 amino acids long.

The chain employs TRBV5-1 and TRBJ2-5, with D possibly being TRBD1 or TRBD2 (5 bases each). The CDR3 consists of 15 residues. The V gene lost 0 bases and the J gene lost 3 bases, with 12 bases spanning the gap. The germline CDR1 and CDR2 sequences are SGHRS and YFSETQ. CDR3 nucleotides: TGCGCCAGCAGCTTGGCGGGGCAGGTTAAAGAGACCCAGTACTTC. Its protein product is CASSLAGQVKETQYF.

This clonotype was seen many times. The V and J genes are TRBV12-3 or TRBV12-4 and TRBJ2-7; TRBD1 aligns across 7 bases. Trimming at V came to 6 bases and at J to 2 bases, leaving 4 bases not matched to a gene. The CDR3 extends over 13 amino acids. CDR3 nucleotide sequence: TGTGCCAGCAGGTCGGGGACAGCCTACGAGCAGTACTTC. Amino acids: CASRSGTAYEQYF.

This clonotype came up many times. The chain is built from TRBV12-3 or TRBV12-4 and TRBJ1-1; no clear D gene. The CDR3 loop spans 12 amino acids. V shed 3 bases and J shed 6 bases, with 8 bases lying between them. The CDR3 coding sequence is TGTGCCAGCAGTTTTCCAGGCTCTGAAGCTTTCTTT. Amino acids: CASSFPGSEAFF.

The chain recombines TRBV7-2 with TRBJ2-5; 9 positions match TRBD1. Germline CDR1 reads SGHTA; CDR2 reads FQGNSA. With 5 bases clipped from V and 4 bases from J, the junction kept 5 bases outside the gene matches. This CDR3 has 14 amino acids. CDR3 DNA sequence: TGTGCCAGCAGCCTACAGGGGGCACGAGAGACCCAGTACTTC. Its translation is CASSLQGARETQYF.

The chain joins TRBV4-3 to TRBJ1-4, with TRBD1 matching over 11 bases. After removal of 3 bases from V and 8 bases from J, the junction contained 2 bases not matched to a gene. The CDR3 loop spans 14 amino acids. CDR1 LGHNA and CDR2 YSLEER come from the germline V gene. The CDR3 DNA reads as TGCGCCAGCAGCCAGGGACAGGGGGAAGAAAAACTGTTTTTT. Translation: CASSQGQGEEKLFF.

A few counts support this clonotype. The chain employs TRBV20-1 and TRBJ2-5; D is unresolved. The CDR3 is 14 residues long. Germline loops: CDR1 DFQATT, CDR2 SNEGSKA (reference sequence). Trimming pared 2 bases from V and 2 bases from J, leaving 12 bases between. CDR3 nucleotides: TGCAGTGCTAGAACGCCTACCTCTCAAGAGACCCAGTACTTC. This sequence encodes CSARTPTSQETQYF.

The chain recombines TRBV7-9 with TRBJ1-5; TRBD1 is a possible D gene (6 bases). Trimming left V 4 bases short and J 8 bases short, with 15 bases between. CDR3 size: 14 residues. Germline CDR1 and CDR2: SEHNR and FQNEAQ (reference sequence). The CDR3 sequence is CASSSSGGGEPQHF. The DNA of the CDR3 is TGTGCCAGCAGCTCCTCGGGGGGCGGAGAGCCCCAGCATTTT.

The gene calls are TRBV3-1 and TRBJ2-1, with TRBD2 matching over 8 bases. Germline loops: CDR1 LGHDT, CDR2 YNNKEL (reference sequence). CDR3 length equals 14 residues. Trimming removed 4 bases from V and 9 bases from J; junction bases left unmatched: 8. The CDR3 nucleotides are TGTGCCAGCAGCCTATTTGGCGGGAGGTCTGAGCAGTTCTTC. This translates into CASSLFGGRSEQFF.

V usage is TRBV7-2 and J usage is TRBJ2-3, with D possibly being TRBD2 (6 bases). V was trimmed by 5 bases and J by 3 bases, leaving 18 bases between them. Germline CDR1 and CDR2: SGHTA and FQGNSA. The CDR3 is 16 amino acids. CDR3: CASSAGRNGATDTQYF. In nucleotides, the CDR3 is TGTGCCAGCAGCGCGGGGCGCAACGGGGCGACAGATACGCAGTATTTT.

This sequence joins TRBV9 and TRBJ1-2; tentative D call: TRBD1 (5 bases). Germline V gives CDR1 SGDLS, CDR2 YYNGEE. The CDR3 loop spans 13 amino acids. Trimming removed 0 bases at V and 8 bases at J, with 11 bases between. The CDR3 region has the DNA TGTGCCAGCAGCGTAGACTCAGGGAACGGCTACACCTTC. It encodes CASSVDSGNGYTF. Supplemented by reference TRBV9 and TRBJ1-2, the full variable domain reads DSGVTQTPKHLITATGQRVTLRCSPRSGDLSVYWYQQSLDQGLQFLIQYYNGEERAKGNILERFSAQQFPDLHSELNLSSLELGDSALYFCASSVDSGNGYTFGSGTRLTVV.